This passage covers 28 T cell receptor beta chains from one sample sequenced in a study of T cell responses to AZD1222 COVID-19 vaccine. The repertoire was sequenced with immunoSEQ multiplex PCR; TCRdb's copy has only in-frame clones and lacks some. This table has 90,000 to 120,000 clones, around 92% appearing once. The specimen was peripheral blood, collected 28 days after the second AZD1222 dose. The receptors were gathered from an adult who received the AZD1222 COVID-19 vaccine.

The J gene is TRBJ2-7, the V gene TRBV7-2; 9 positions match TRBD2. Germline V CDR1 and CDR2: SGHTA, FQGNSA. J lost 2 bases, V lost 0 bases, and 5 bases had no gene match. CDR3 length equals 16 residues. The DNA for the CDR3 is TGTGCCAGCAGCTTAGCAATTAGCGGGAGAACCTACGAGCAGTACTTC. This encodes CASSLAISGRTYEQYF.

The chain carries TRBV7-3 and TRBJ1-1, with 10 bases that match TRBD1. The CDR3 spans 14 residues. Germline V CDR1 and CDR2: SGHTA, FQGTGA. Trimming removed 5 bases from V and 7 bases from J; junction bases left unmatched: 7. CDR3 nucleotides: TGTGCCAGCAGCCCGGGGACAGGGGACGGTGAAGCTTTCTTT. Translated: CASSPGTGDGEAFF.

This sequence joins TRBV5-8 and TRBJ2-1, with 8 nucleotides matching TRBD1. V lost 5 bases to trimming and J lost 6 bases; unmatched junction nucleotides: 4. CDR1 and CDR2 from the germline V gene are SGHTS and YDEGEE. This CDR3 is built from 13 residues. As DNA, the CDR3 is TGTGCCAGCAGGCGGACAGGGACCAATGAGCAGTTCTTC. Encoded protein: CASRRTGTNEQFF.

This chain uses TRBV28 with TRBJ2-3; TRBD2 agrees at 11 bases. The CDR3 extends over 19 amino acids. V dropped 2 bases and J dropped 1; count of bases not matched to a gene: 11. Germline V gene data show CDR1 as MDHEN and CDR2 as SYDVKM. CDR3 coding DNA: TGTGCCAGCAGTTTAGGGTACGGACTAGCGGGTTTCGGCACAGATACGCAGTATTTT. It translates to CASSLGYGLAGFGTDTQYF.

This chain joins TRBV19 and TRBJ1-2; 7 nucleotides line up with TRBD1. With 3 bases clipped from V and 4 bases from J, the junction kept 2 bases outside the gene matches. CDR3 length: 13 residues. The germline V gene has CDR1 LNHDA and CDR2 SQIVND (reference sequence). The DNA for the CDR3 is TGTGCCAGTAGTATCAACAGGGGCTATGGCTACACCTTC. Its translation is CASSINRGYGYTF.

Comment on this clone: Other DNA sequences from this sample encode an identical CDR3 as well. The rearrangement joins TRBV12-3 or TRBV12-4 to TRBJ1-6; D not resolved. The V and J ends lost 3 bases and 6 bases respectively, with 3 bases between them. CDR3 length: 12 amino acids. The CDR3 sequence: CASSFGNSPLHF. DNA for the CDR3: TGTGCCAGCAGTTTCGGTAATTCACCCCTCCACTTT.

The V and J genes are TRBV7-2 and TRBJ1-1, with 9 bases that match TRBD1. V shed 6 bases, J shed 6 bases, and the junction held 8 bases outside the gene matches. The CDR3 has 14 residues. Looked up from germline, CDR1 is SGHTA and CDR2 is FQGNSA. CDR3 residues: CASRRQGESAEAFF. Here the CDR3 DNA reads TGTGCCAGCAGGAGACAGGGGGAGTCGGCTGAAGCTTTCTTT.

This chain links TRBV18 with TRBJ1-4; possible D gene TRBD1, 6 bases. V was cut by 1 base and J by 8 bases, with 8 bases left in between. Germline-derived CDR1 and CDR2 are KGHSH and LQKENI. This CDR3 spans 13 amino acids. For the CDR3, the DNA is TGTGCCAGCTCACCACGAAGGGGGGAAAAACTGTTTTTT. The encoded protein is CASSPRRGEKLFF.

The chain carries TRBV19 and TRBJ2-1; 14 bases align to TRBD2. Germline loops: CDR1 LNHDA, CDR2 SQIVND (reference sequence). The V gene end was trimmed by 6 bases and the J gene end by 4 bases; junction bases not matched to a gene: 11. The CDR3 totals 18 residues. For the CDR3, the DNA is TGTGCCAGTAGCCAAAGGGGACTAGCGGGGGCGACTTACAATGAGCAGTTCTTC. Translated: CASSQRGLAGATYNEQFF.

J is TRBJ2-7 and V is TRBV9; D is unclear. The V gene's germline CDR1 is SGDLS and CDR2 YYNGEE. The V end lost 4 bases, the J end lost 2 bases, and 16 bases lay between the germline ends. CDR3 length: 15 amino acids. The CDR3 reads CASSKTNLPTYEQYF. The CDR3 region has the DNA TGTGCCAGCAGCAAAACCAACCTCCCCACCTACGAGCAGTACTTC.

The V call is TRBV6-5, the J call TRBJ1-1; TRBD1 matches at 7 bases. The trim removed 6 bases at V and 4 bases at J, leaving 11 bases unmatched. CDR1 and CDR2 (germline): MNHEY, SVGAGI. This CDR3 is built from 15 residues. CDR3 loop: CASSDNRGRSTEAFF. CDR3 sequence (DNA): TGTGCCAGCAGCGATAACAGGGGAAGGAGCACTGAAGCTTTCTTT.

The CDR3 DNA reads TGTGCCAGCAGTTCCGCCGGGACAGTGAATTCACCCCTCCACTTT. Its protein product is CASSSAGTVNSPLHF. This chain joins TRBV27 and TRBJ1-6; 7 positions match TRBD1. This CDR3 region has 15 residues. Trimming cost V 4 bases and J 7 bases; bases outside gene matches: 7. Germline-derived CDR1 and CDR2 are MNHEY and SMNVEV (reference sequence).

The chain is built from TRBV3-1 (or the pseudogene TRBV3-2) and TRBJ2-4, with a tentative D call TRBD2 (6 bases). The CDR3 length is 14 residues. Per germline, CDR1 LGHDT and CDR2 YNNKEL (reference sequence). Trimming took 5 bases from V and 1 from J, leaving 9 bases between them. The CDR3 spells CASSFGRAKNIQYF. The CDR3 coding sequence is TGTGCCAGCAGCTTTGGGAGGGCCAAAAACATTCAGTACTTC.

The genes are TRBV9 and TRBJ2-2, with D perhaps TRBD1 (5 bases). The CDR3 has 13 amino acids. V lost 0 bases and J 6 bases, leaving 6 bases between the germline ends. CDR1 and CDR2 (germline): SGDLS, YYNGEE. CDR3 protein: CASSVEGAGELFF. CDR3 bases: TGTGCCAGCAGCGTAGAAGGGGCCGGGGAGCTGTTTTTT.

There are a few counts of this clone. The chain has TRBV19 and TRBJ2-7; a weak D match, TRBD1 (6 bases). Per germline, CDR1 LNHDA and CDR2 SQIVND (reference sequence). V lost 4 bases and J lost 2, with 12 bases in between. The CDR3 has 14 residues. DNA for the CDR3: TGTGCCAGTAGTAAAGGGACATCACCCTACGAGCAGTACTTC. Protein: CASSKGTSPYEQYF.

This CDR3 reads CASGDRVKETQYF. The CDR3, as DNA: TGTGCCAGCGGGGACAGGGTCAAAGAGACCCAGTACTTC. The V gene is TRBV11-2, the J gene TRBJ2-5; the match to TRBD1 covers 9 bases. V lost 8 bases and J lost 3; bases outside the gene matches: 4. The germline gives CDR1 SGHAT, CDR2 FQNNGV. The CDR3 contains 13 residues.

This rearrangement joins TRBV10-3 to TRBJ2-7; no definite D call. The V gene lost 10 bases and the J gene lost 0 bases, with 10 bases spanning the gap. Per germline, CDR1 ENHRY and CDR2 SYGVKD. The CDR3 sequence is 12 residues long. The CDR3 is CATLGFSYEQYF. The CDR3 bases are TGTGCCACCTTGGGGTTCTCCTACGAGCAGTACTTC.

This chain joins TRBV7-2 and TRBJ1-1, with a possible D match to TRBD1 (6 bases). The CDR3 loop spans 15 amino acids. CDR1 is SGHTA and CDR2 is FQGNSA in the germline V gene. V lost 5 bases to trimming and J lost 0 bases, with 13 bases between them. CDR3 coding DNA: TGTGCCAGCAGCCAAGGGGGGACGATGAACACTGAAGCTTTCTTT. This codes for CASSQGGTMNTEAFF.

This clone was recorded a few times. The CDR3 sequence: CASSRKDIGTVGYEQYF. CDR3 DNA: TGTGCCAGCAGTCGTAAGGACATTGGGACCGTAGGGTACGAGCAGTACTTC. The chain links TRBV14 to TRBJ2-7, with D possibly being TRBD1 or TRBD2 (5 bases each). Germline CDR1 is SGHDN and CDR2 is FVKESK. The CDR3 is made up of 17 amino acids. V gave up 6 bases and J gave up 4 bases, with 25 bases separating them.

This clone has only one observation. V gene TRBV19 combines with J gene TRBJ2-7; D is perhaps TRBD1 (6 bases). The CDR3 is made up of 15 amino acids. Trimming shortened V by 3 bases and J by 2 bases, and 14 bases separated the two germline ends. CDR1 LNHDA and CDR2 SQIVND come from the germline V gene (reference sequence). The CDR3 region has the DNA TGTGCCAGTAGTATGGTGGACAGCGGTACCTACGAGCAGTACTTC. Translated, it gives CASSMVDSGTYEQYF.

The V call is TRBV5-6, the J call TRBJ1-5; the D gene is possibly TRBD1 (5 bases). Trimming shortened V by 1 base and J by 5 bases, and 22 bases separated the two germline ends. This CDR3 has 18 residues. Germline V CDR1 and CDR2: SGHDT, YYEEEE. Written as DNA, the CDR3 is TGTGCCAGCAGCTTGAAGCACGGGGCAGTTGATCGTGATCAGCCCCAGCATTTT. This codes for CASSLKHGAVDRDQPQHF. The whole variable domain, remainder taken from reference TRBV5-6 and TRBJ1-5, is DAGVTQSPTHLIKTRGQQVTLRCSPKSGHDTVSWYQQALGQGPQFIFQYYEEEERQRGNFPDRFSGHQFPNYSSELNVNALLLGDSALYLCASSLKHGAVDRDQPQHFGDGTRLSIL.

This rearrangement joins TRBV19 to TRBJ1-2, with unresolved D. Germline lookup yields CDR1 LNHDA and CDR2 SQIVND (reference sequence). V gave up 5 bases and J gave up 8 bases, with 15 bases separating them. This CDR3 has 13 residues. The CDR3 DNA follows: TGTGCCAGTAGTCCCGGACCAAGAAGGGGCTACACCTTC. It is translated as CASSPGPRRGYTF.

This clone was counted once. J is TRBJ2-2 and V is TRBV24-1; 7 nucleotides align to TRBD2. Germline-derived CDR1 and CDR2 are KGHDR and SFDVKD. The CDR3 totals 12 residues. Trimming cost V 9 bases and J 3 bases; bases outside gene matches: 0. The CDR3 protein is CATGGDTGELFF. Written as DNA, the CDR3 is TGTGCCACCGGGGGGGACACCGGGGAGCTGTTTTTT.

The chain recombines TRBV13 with TRBJ2-1, with D perhaps TRBD1 (6 bases). Trimming removed 2 bases from V and 4 bases from J, with 12 bases in between. The germline CDR1 and CDR2 sequences are PRHDT and FYEKMQ (reference sequence). The CDR3 is 15 residues long. CDR3: CASSLFTGKYNEQFF. In nucleotides, the CDR3 is TGTGCCAGCAGCTTATTTACAGGGAAATACAATGAGCAGTTCTTC.

As regards this clone: Additional DNA sequences in this sample encode the identical CDR3. The chain employs TRBV15 and TRBJ2-7; D is uncertain. CDR1 is LNHNV and CDR2 is YYDKDF in the germline V gene (reference sequence). The CDR3 sequence is 14 residues long. V was cut by 0 bases and J by 0 bases, with 6 bases left in between. In DNA, the CDR3 is TGTGCCACCAGCAGAGACAGGAGCTCCTACGAGCAGTACTTC. It specifies CATSRDRSSYEQYF.

This chain connects TRBV9 to TRBJ1-6; D remains unclear. With 3 bases removed from V and 4 bases from J, the gap between germline ends came to 5 bases. The germline V gene encodes CDR1 SGDLS and CDR2 YYNGEE. The CDR3 extends over 13 amino acids. CDR3 in DNA: TGTGCCAGCAGCGCAGATTATAATTCACCCCTCCACTTT. This gives the protein CASSADYNSPLHF.

The J gene is TRBJ1-6, the V gene TRBV28, with D unclear. V shed 3 bases and J shed 7 bases, with 10 bases lying between them. This CDR3 is 14 amino acids long. Germline V gene data show CDR1 as MDHEN and CDR2 as SYDVKM. The CDR3 region has the DNA TGTGCCAGCAGTTTTACCCTGGTGAATTCACCCCTCCACTTT. Its protein product is CASSFTLVNSPLHF.

This rearrangement joins TRBV29-1 to TRBJ2-3; D might be TRBD1 or TRBD2, each matching 5 bases. Trimming removed 7 bases from V and 0 bases from J, with 14 bases in between. Germline V gene data show CDR1 as SQVTM and CDR2 as ANQGSEA. This CDR3 has 14 residues. The DNA of the CDR3 is TGCAGCGCCGAGGGGCAATCAAGCACAGATACGCAGTATTTT. Protein: CSAEGQSSTDTQYF.